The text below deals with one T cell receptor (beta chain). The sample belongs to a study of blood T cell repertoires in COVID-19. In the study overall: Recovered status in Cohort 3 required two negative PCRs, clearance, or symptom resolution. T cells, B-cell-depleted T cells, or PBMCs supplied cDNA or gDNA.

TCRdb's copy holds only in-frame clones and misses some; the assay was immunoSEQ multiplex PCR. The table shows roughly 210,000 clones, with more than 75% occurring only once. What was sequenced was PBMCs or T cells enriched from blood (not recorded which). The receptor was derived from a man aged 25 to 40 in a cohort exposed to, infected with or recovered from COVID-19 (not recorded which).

CDR3 protein: CASKLETETYEQYF. DNA for the CDR3: TGTGCCAGCAAACTGGAGACGGAGACCTACGAGCAGTACTTC. The J gene is TRBJ2-7, the V gene TRBV21-1; the listed D gene, TRBD2, was not tested against the DNA. TRBV21-1 is given as a pseudogene. The CDR3 contains 14 residues.